This T cell receptor beta chain comes out of a study of blood T cell repertoires in COVID-19. Across the study: COVID-19 samples collected from the United States, Italy and Spain covered acute and convalescent phases. T cells, B-cell-depleted T cells, or PBMCs provided the cDNA or gDNA that served as material.

Comments on this clone: The junction shows a germline mismatch at one end, possibly a read error. The sample carries other DNA sequences with the same CDR3.

The CDR3 has 17 amino acids. Germline assignment: CDR1 MNHNS and CDR2 SASEGT. The authors' processing: Quantification of nucleated cells was approximated via reference gene primer amplification. Produced via immunoSEQ multiplex PCR; TCRdb's table is partial and in-frame only. The V and J calls and clone size are taken from that table; D and trimming were inferred from the DNA. This repertoire shows 150,000 or so clones, about 87% found once; its top ten account for about 9.3%. Patients from Seattle were sampled longitudinally, starting during active infection. The source is a woman aged 70 to 79 with COVID-19, enrolled during active disease. The chain uses TRBV6-1 and TRBJ1-6; D uncertain. Material for sequencing was peripheral blood. The CDR3 spells CASSEARSQPFASPLHF. The CDR3 DNA follows: TGTGCCAGCAGCGAAGCGCGGTCCCAGCCGTTTGCTTCACCCCTCCACTTT.